A selection of T cell receptor beta chains follows, all from one sample in a study of cytomegalovirus exposure and HLA in healthy donors. Profiling relied on immunoSEQ multiplex PCR, and the TCRdb table lists in-frame clones only, not all of them. The sample includes more than 95,000 clones, around 89% seen only once; the top ten take about 1.7%. Specimen: PBMCs. These receptors were obtained from a man aged 18 to 29 in good health and CMV-seronegative. Each CDR3 is given with its conserved first and last residue. The order of the fields is D gene, CDR3 length, clone size, J gene, V gene, CDR3 DNA, CDR3 protein. D genes are given only for firm matches. Not every row has a clone size; where given, it reads once, few, many or a size class.

>NA|15|NA|TRBJ2-7|TRBV6-1
TGTGCCAGCAGTGAAGCCCCCGGACGGGACTACGAGCAGTACTTC
CASSEAPGRDYEQYF
>NA|15|NA|TRBJ2-7|TRBV4-1
TGCGCCAGCAGCCACCCCACCAGAACAGTCTACGAGCAGTACTTC
CASSHPTRTVYEQYF
>TRBD1|17|once|TRBJ2-7|TRBV11-2
TGTGCCAGCAGCGTGACAACGGTGGGGACAGGGAACGACGAGCAGTACTTC
CASSVTTVGTGNDEQYF
>TRBD1|15|NA|TRBJ1-2|TRBV6-6
TGTGCCAGCAGTTACCCCATAGGACAGGGGAATGGCTACACCTTC
CASSYPIGQGNGYTF
>TRBD1|16|NA|TRBJ1-5|TRBV19
TGTGCCAGTAGTATAGTCTGGGACAGGGGAGATCAGCCCCAGCATTTT
CASSIVWDRGDQPQHF
>NA|12|NA|TRBJ2-7|TRBV4-3
TGCGCCAGCAGCCAAGATCGGTACGAGCAGTACTTC
CASSQDRYEQYF
>TRBD1|16|NA|TRBJ1-4|TRBV18
TGTGCCAGCTCGACCGCCGGACAGGTTGGACGGGAAAAACTGTTTTTT
CASSTAGQVGREKLFF
>NA|15|NA|TRBJ2-7|TRBV15
TGTGCCACCAGCAGAGATCGAAGGAGCTCCTACGAGCAGTACTTC
CATSRDRRSSYEQYF
>NA|13|NA|TRBJ2-1|TRBV5-4
TGTGCCAGCAGCCAAATTCTAGCCCATGAGCAGTTCTTC
CASSQILAHEQFF
>TRBD1|16|NA|TRBJ1-5|TRBV18
TGTGCCAGCTCCGGACTGGGACAGGGGGACAATCAGCCCCAGCATTTT
CASSGLGQGDNQPQHF
>TRBD1|16|NA|TRBJ2-2|TRBV5-1
TGCGCCAGCAGCTTGAGGAATTCAGGGGGCACCGGGGAGCTGTTTTTT
CASSLRNSGGTGELFF
>NA|12|NA|TRBJ2-4|TRBV6-4
TGTGCCAGCAGTGACGGTCCCCGGGTATTGGACTTC
CASSDGPRVLDF
>NA|16|NA|TRBJ2-3|TRBV11-2
TGTGCCAGCAGCTTACGAGACAGCGCTAGCACAGATACGCAGTATTTT
CASSLRDSASTDTQYF
>NA|13|NA|TRBJ2-7|TRBV30
TGTGCCTGGAGTACAGGGAGAGTGAACGAGCAGTACTTC
CAWSTGRVNEQYF
>TRBD1|15|once|TRBJ2-1|TRBV27
TGTGCCAGCAGTCCTTCAGGGGGCATCTACAATGAGCAGTTCTTC
CASSPSGGIYNEQFF
>NA|16|NA|TRBJ1-1|TRBV7-8
TGTGCCAGCAGCTTAGCGATCAGAGACTGGTCCACTGAAGCTTTCTTT
CASSLAIRDWSTEAFF
>TRBD2|15|NA|TRBJ2-7|TRBV27
TGTGCCAGCAGTGGACTAAGCGGGACCTCCTACGAGCAGTACTTC
CASSGLSGTSYEQYF
>NA|14|NA|TRBJ1-5|TRBV28
TGTGCCAGCAGTTTACCCAGCGGGGAACAGCCCCAGCATTTT
CASSLPSGEQPQHF
>NA|13|NA|TRBJ2-7|TRBV7-9
TGTGCCAGCAGCTTTTCTCAGGCCCTCGAGCAGTACTTC
CASSFSQALEQYF
>NA|14|NA|TRBJ2-1|TRBV5-4
TGTGCCAGCAGCCCGAGCCGATCTTACAATGAGCAGTTCTTC
CASSPSRSYNEQFF
>NA|14|NA|TRBJ2-7|TRBV29-1
TGCAGCGTTAGTGTTAGCCCCAGGGTAAACGAGCAGTACTTC
CSVSVSPRVNEQYF
>NA|16|NA|TRBJ2-2|TRBV28
TGTGCCAGCAGTGGGCTAACCCCGATCAACACCGGGGAGCTGTTTTTT
CASSGLTPINTGELFF